A selection of T cell receptor beta chains follows, all from one sample in a study of cytomegalovirus exposure and HLA in healthy donors. The data were produced by immunoSEQ multiplex PCR, yet TCRdb's version contains in-frame clones alone and is incomplete. The table includes 150,000 to 200,000 clones, under 80% detected once. Specimen: PBMCs. Receptors originate from a female donor in good health and CMV-seronegative. The CDR3 runs from the conserved cysteine through the conserved F or W. The D gene is left open where the match is weak. For some rows the clone size is stated as once, few or many, or as a class when expanded; others skip it.

v_gene	j_gene	abundance	d_gene	CDR3aa	CDR3nt
TRBV29-1	TRBJ2-5	.	TRBD2	CSVAPQGFETSGVGTQYF	TGCAGCGTTGCACCTCAGGGGTTTGAGACTAGCGGCGTTGGGACCCAGTACTTC
TRBV27	TRBJ2-7	few	TRBD1	CASSRGQGTYEQYF	TGTGCCAGCAGTCGAGGACAGGGAACCTACGAGCAGTACTTC
TRBV5-1	TRBJ2-7	.	TRBD2	CASSFPAGGTYEQYF	TGCGCCAGCAGCTTCCCAGCGGGAGGCACCTACGAGCAGTACTTC
TRBV7-2	TRBJ2-3	few	.	CASSIGQSTDTQYF	TGTGCCAGCAGCATCGGACAGAGCACAGATACGCAGTATTTT
TRBV7-7	TRBJ2-7	.	TRBD2	CASSISSGRAAYEQYF	TGTGCTAGCAGCATTTCTAGCGGGAGGGCCGCCTACGAGCAGTACTTC
TRBV29-1	TRBJ2-1	.	TRBD2	CSVRAGGLNEQFF	TGCAGCGTTAGGGCGGGAGGGCTTAATGAGCAGTTCTTC
TRBV28	TRBJ1-5	.	.	CASSFWEPRGNQPQHF	TGTGCCAGCAGTTTTTGGGAGCCCAGAGGCAATCAGCCCCAGCATTTT
TRBV2	TRBJ2-5	.	TRBD2	CASSLAVETQYF	TGTGCCAGCAGCCTAGCGGTAGAGACCCAGTACTTC
TRBV19	TRBJ1-5	.	.	CASSIATQPQHF	TGTGCCAGTAGTATAGCTACTCAGCCCCAGCATTTT
TRBV4-1	TRBJ2-2	.	.	CASSQPTSNSVTGELFF	TGCGCCAGCAGCCAACCCACTAGCAATTCGGTCACCGGGGAGCTGTTTTTT
TRBV9	TRBJ2-4	.	TRBD1	CASSVVSGQGDIQYF	TGTGCCAGCAGCGTAGTTTCGGGACAGGGGGACATTCAGTACTTC
TRBV28	TRBJ1-2	.	.	CASSLSAPGLYGYTF	TGTGCCAGCAGTCTATCGGCCCCGGGACTCTATGGCTACACCTTC
TRBV27	TRBJ1-4	.	.	CASSFGGFGEKLFF	TGTGCCAGCAGTTTTGGAGGTTTCGGTGAAAAACTGTTTTTT
TRBV14	TRBJ1-6	.	.	CASSPAGAGPLHF	TGTGCCAGCAGTCCGGCAGGGGCTGGCCCCCTCCACTTT
TRBV5-1	TRBJ2-2	.	.	CASSGPGDTGELFF	TGCGCCAGCAGCGGACCAGGGGACACCGGGGAGCTGTTTTTT
TRBV6-5	TRBJ2-1	few	TRBD2	CASSYSGGEDNEQFF	TGTGCCAGCAGTTACTCTGGGGGGGAGGACAATGAGCAGTTCTTC
TRBV5-4	TRBJ1-1	.	.	CASSRSGAWTEAFF	TGTGCCAGCAGCCGATCAGGGGCGTGGACTGAAGCTTTCTTT
TRBV29-1	TRBJ1-2	.	.	CSVERSGQGNYGYTF	TGCAGCGTTGAAAGGTCGGGGCAGGGGAACTATGGCTACACCTTC
TRBV6-1	TRBJ2-5	.	TRBD2	CASSSLAGQETQYF	TGTGCCAGCAGTTCACTAGCGGGGCAGGAGACCCAGTACTTC
TRBV5-1	TRBJ2-7	.	TRBD1	CASSQNPGQNYEQYF	TGCGCCAGCAGCCAAAACCCGGGACAGAACTACGAGCAGTACTTC
TRBV10-2	TRBJ1-5	.	TRBD1	CASSESRQGAGVAQHF	TGCGCCAGCAGTGAGTCGCGACAGGGTGCCGGTGTGGCCCAGCATTTT
TRBV28	TRBJ2-3	.	TRBD2	CASREAGGTTDTQYF	TGTGCCAGCAGAGAAGCGGGAGGGACCACAGATACGCAGTATTTT
TRBV7-2	TRBJ2-5	.	TRBD2	CASSPGGLGAETQYF	TGTGCCAGCAGCCCCGGCGGACTAGGCGCAGAGACCCAGTACTTC
TRBV4-2	TRBJ2-3	.	.	CASSQDWGFTDTQYF	TGTGCCAGCAGCCAAGATTGGGGCTTCACAGATACGCAGTATTTT
TRBV5-6	TRBJ2-3	.	.	CASSQTGVDTQYF	TGTGCCAGCAGCCAGACCGGGGTAGATACGCAGTATTTT
TRBV7-6	TRBJ2-3	few	TRBD1	CASSVGTVPTDTQYF	TGTGCCAGCAGCGTCGGGACAGTTCCCACAGATACGCAGTATTTT
TRBV30	TRBJ1-2	.	.	CAWSVLKGPSYGYPF	TGTGCCTGGAGTGTACTGAAGGGGCCGAGCTATGGCTACCCCTTC
TRBV5-1	TRBJ1-1	.	TRBD1	CASSPDRGDTEAFF	TGCGCCAGCAGCCCGGACAGGGGGGACACTGAAGCTTTCTTT
TRBV6-4	TRBJ2-3	few	.	CASSASGTDTQYF	TGTGCCAGCAGTGCTAGCGGCACAGATACGCAGTATTTT
TRBV6-6	TRBJ1-1	.	TRBD1	CASTGGVFLLTEAFF	TGTGCCAGTACAGGGGGCGTTTTCCTGTTGACTGAAGCTTTCTTT
TRBV5-1	TRBJ2-3	.	.	CASSLESDKSTDTQYF	TGCGCCAGCAGCTTGGAGTCCGACAAATCCACAGATACGCAGTATTTT
TRBV6-5	TRBJ2-7	.	.	CASSNTRGYEQYF	TGTGCCAGCAGTAATACACGGGGTTACGAGCAGTACTTC
TRBV30	TRBJ1-2	.	.	CAQTTGRGGYTF	TGTGCCCAGACAACAGGGCGCGGGGGCTACACCTTC
TRBV18	TRBJ1-1	.	.	CASSPPWAGVGAFF	TGTGCCAGCTCACCACCGTGGGCAGGGGTTGGAGCTTTCTTT
TRBV28	TRBJ2-5	.	.	CASSLAERETQYF	TGTGCCAGCAGTTTAGCGGAAAGAGAGACCCAGTACTTC
TRBV4-3	TRBJ1-2	few	.	CASSQDPRYEGYTF	TGCGCCAGCAGCCAAGATCCGCGGTATGAGGGCTACACCTTC